These 18 T cell receptor beta chains originate from one sample sequenced in a study of tissue T cells after allogeneic stem cell transplantation. Profiled with immunoSEQ multiplex PCR; TCRdb holds only in-frame clones, not every one. The sample lists fewer than 3,500 clones, roughly 50% occurring once. The time point denotes: mouse harvest day 14 after allogeneic transplant. Mouse grafts combined 10^7 T-cell-depleted bone marrow cells with 10^6 splenic CD5+ T cells. Material for sequencing was gut tissue. The receptors stem from a female BALB/c mouse given C57BL/6 T cells with graft-versus-host disease after an allogeneic hematopoietic cell transplant.

Comments on this clone: Mouse germline and gene names are used. The sequenced fragment ends 1 residue before the CDR3 boundary, so the rest is inferred from the germline J gene. This chain connects TRBV23 to TRBJ1-4; TRBD1, as called in the table, went unchecked against the DNA. Germline V gives CDR1 KGHTA, CDR2 FQNQQP. The CDR3 is made up of 14 amino acids. CDR3 loop: CSSSRQLSNERLFF. Partial CDR3 DNA: TGCTCCAGCAGCCGACAGCTTTCCAACGAAAGATTATTT. The entire variable domain, with the rest obtained from reference TRBV23 and TRBJ1-4, is as follows: DAAVTQKPRYLIKMKGQEAEMKCIPEKGHTAVFWYQQKQSKELKFLIYFQNQQPLDQIDMVKERFSAVCPSSSLCSLGIRTCEAEDSALYLCSSSRQLSNERLFFGHGTKLSVL.

On this clone itself: Any gene name here is a mouse gene name. The read ends 1 residue shy of where the CDR3 ends; the end is completed using the germline J gene. The chain couples TRBV26 to TRBJ1-1, with 10 positions matching TRBD1. Germline CDR1 is KGHPV and CDR2 is FQNQEV (reference sequence). J gave up 1 base and V 0 bases, and 2 bases lay outside the gene matches. This CDR3 is 16 amino acids long. CDR3 bases read: TGTGCCAGCAGTCTGTCCCGGGACAGGGGAAACACAGAAGTCTTC. Its translation: CASSLSRDRGNTEVF. The CDR3 reads in full as CASSLSRDRGNTEVFF.

Points on this clone: Genes here carry mouse names. Coverage ceases 1 residue before the CDR3 finishes, and the germline J gene fills in the end. This chain links TRBV3 with TRBJ2-4; tentative D call: TRBD1 (5 bases). This CDR3 contains 12 residues. The V gene lost 5 bases and the J gene lost 4 bases, with 7 bases spanning the gap. CDR1 is SNHLY and CDR2 is FYNGKV in the germline V gene (reference sequence). The part of the CDR3 DNA that was read is TGTGCCAGCAGCCTCAGGGAAAACACCTTGTAC. Amino acid sequence: CASSLRENTLY. The CDR3 in its entirety is CASSLRENTLYF. The complete variable domain, with remaining parts taken from reference TRBV3 and TRBJ2-4, reads GPKVLQIPSHQIIDMGQMVTLNCDPVSNHLYFYWYKQILGQQMEFLVNFYNGKVMEKSKLFKDQFSVERPDGSYFTLKIQPTALEDSAVYFCASSLRENTLYFGAGTRLSVL.

As regards this clone: Germline and genes here are mouse. The DNA ends 1 residue before the CDR3 does, and the rest of the CDR3 is filled in from the germline J gene. The chain employs TRBV13-1 and TRBJ1-3; 8 bases line up with TRBD1. Germline V gene lookup returns CDR1 NSHNY and CDR2 SYGAGN. V dropped 5 bases and J dropped 4; count of bases not matched to a gene: 5. There are 14 residues in the CDR3. This CDR3 is CASSPRDRGNTLYF. The covered CDR3 bases are TGTGCCAGCAGCCCCCGGGACAGGGGAAATACGCTCTAT.

A remark on this clone: Mouse germline and gene names are used. The CDR3 goes on 1 residue after the read ends, and that part is filled in from the germline J gene. The chain joins TRBV23 to TRBJ1-4. The CDR3 spans 12 residues. Germline V gene lookup returns CDR1 KGHTA and CDR2 FQNQQP. The CDR3 is CSSSQSNERLFF. CDR3 DNA, as far as it was read: TGCTCCAGCAGTCAATCGAACGAAAGATTATTT. The variable domain in full, completed from reference TRBV23 and TRBJ1-4, reads DAAVTQKPRYLIKMKGQEAEMKCIPEKGHTAVFWYQQKQSKELKFLIYFQNQQPLDQIDMVKERFSAVCPSSSLCSLGIRTCEAEDSALYLCSSSQSNERLFFGHGTKLSVL.

For this clone: Any gene name here is a mouse gene name. The sequence runs out 1 residue before the end of the CDR3; the remainder is reconstructed from the germline J gene. The rearrangement links TRBV19 to TRBJ2-4; D gene ambiguous. V was pared by 5 bases and J by 0 bases, with 4 bases between. Germline V lookup: CDR1 FNHDT, CDR2 SITEND (reference sequence). This CDR3 has 12 residues. The CDR3: CASRSSQNTLYF. Partial CDR3 DNA: TGTGCCAGCAGATCTAGTCAAAACACCTTGTAC.

This clone was recorded a few times. Any gene name here is a mouse gene name. The CDR3 is cut off 1 residue early in the read; its end comes from the germline J gene. The V gene is TRBV19, the J gene TRBJ2-7; D gene ambiguous. This CDR3 spans 11 amino acids. The germline V gene encodes CDR1 FNHDT and CDR2 SITEND (reference sequence). Trimming cost V 5 bases and J 4 bases, with 7 bases left between them. The CDR3 bases that were read are TGTGCCAGCAGAAAACAATATGAACAGTAC. Protein: CASRKQYEQY. In full, the CDR3 reads CASRKQYEQYF.

Comment on this clone: Mouse names are used for the genes. With the read ending 1 residue before the CDR3 end, the germline J gene is used to fill in that end. The chain combines TRBV26 with TRBJ2-3; D is ambiguous. CDR1 and CDR2 (germline): KGHPV, FQNQEV (reference sequence). Trimming removed 3 bases from V and 6 bases from J, with 4 bases in between. CDR3 length: 11 residues. The CDR3: CASSLRETLYF. The covered CDR3 bases are TGTGCCAGCAGTCTTAGGGAAACGCTGTAT. Full variable domain (missing parts from reference TRBV26 and TRBJ2-3): NSKVIQTPRYLVKGQGQKAKMRCIPEKGHPVVFWYQQNKNNEFKFLINFQNQEVLQQIDMTEKRFSAECPSNSPCSLEIQSSEAGDSALYLCASSLRETLYFGSGTRLTVL.

This clone is medium-sized (0.01 to 0.1%). Gene names refer to mouse genes. The read halts 1 residue ahead of the CDR3 end, with the missing end drawn from the germline J gene. The rearrangement uses TRBV24 and TRBJ1-4; 8 bases map to TRBD1. V lost 3 bases and J lost 4; bases outside the gene matches: 1. Germline CDR1 and CDR2: KGHTA and FRNEEI. There are 14 residues in the CDR3. CDR3 region: CASSLGQGNERLFF. CDR3 DNA, as far as it was read: TGTGCCAGCAGTCTAGGACAGGGCAACGAAAGATTATTT.

This clone was seen more than once but under ten times. Gene and germline names: mouse. The CDR3 is cut off 1 residue early in the read; its end comes from the germline J gene. The gene calls are TRBV12-1 and TRBJ1-4; 11 bases match TRBD1. This CDR3 is 15 amino acids long. The V gene's germline CDR1 is SGHSN and CDR2 HYEKVE. Trimming took 2 bases from V and 3 from J; bases not matched to a gene: 1. The CDR3 spells CASSRTGGPNERLFF. The part of the CDR3 DNA that was read is TGTGCCAGCTCTCGGACAGGGGGCCCCAACGAAAGATTATTT.

About this clone: Germline and genes: mouse. The CDR3 end is not reached by the read, which stops 1 residue before it; the germline J gene fills it in. The chain recombines TRBV12-1 with TRBJ2-4; perhaps TRBD1 as D (6 bases). This CDR3 contains 15 residues. Germline CDR1 SGHSN, CDR2 HYEKVE. V was trimmed by 2 bases and J by 0 bases, leaving 11 bases between them. The covered CDR3 bases are TGTGCCAGCTCTCCCTCCGGGACAAGTCAAAACACCTTGTAC. Its translation is CASSPSGTSQNTLY. Given in full, the CDR3 is CASSPSGTSQNTLYF.

For this clone: The germline and genes are mouse ones. Coverage ceases 1 residue before the CDR3 finishes, and the germline J gene fills in the end. The V call is TRBV15, the J call TRBJ2-3; no clear D gene. The CDR3 spans 14 residues. V lost 1 base and J lost 1, with 6 bases in between. CDR1 and CDR2 (germline): SGHND, FRSKSL. The CDR3 spells CASSLGVGAETLYF. The part of the CDR3 DNA that was read is TGTGCCAGCAGTTTAGGCGTGGGTGCAGAAACGCTGTAT. The full variable domain, its missing parts supplied by reference TRBV15 and TRBJ2-3, is DAGVTQTPRHEVAEKGQTIILKCEPVSGHNDLFWYRQTKIQGLELLSYFRSKSLMEDGGAFKDRFKAEMLNSSFSTLKIQPTEPKDSAVYLCASSLGVGAETLYFGSGTRLTVL.

As to this clone: Gene and germline names: mouse. The sequenced fragment ends 1 residue before the CDR3 boundary, so the rest is inferred from the germline J gene. The chain carries TRBV26 and TRBJ1-1; D not resolved. The CDR3 extends over 13 amino acids. Germline V gene lookup returns CDR1 KGHPV and CDR2 FQNQEV (reference sequence). Deletions cut 3 bases from V and 0 bases from J, with 5 bases between. CDR3 sequence: CASSLGTNTEVFF. Incomplete CDR3 DNA: TGTGCCAGCAGTCTCGGAACAAACACAGAAGTCTTC.

On this clone: All gene names here are mouse names. The read terminates 1 residue before the CDR3 end, so the remaining end is supplied by the germline J gene. The J gene is TRBJ2-5, the V gene TRBV16; D perhaps matches TRBD1 (5 bases). The V and J ends lost 4 bases and 4 bases respectively, with 9 bases between them. The length of the CDR3 is 13 residues. Germline-derived CDR1 and CDR2 are SGHSA and FRNQAP. CDR3: CASSSDRKDTQYF. The DNA read from the CDR3 is TGTGCAAGCAGCTCCGACAGAAAAGACACCCAGTAC.

This clone was found a few times. Gene names follow the mouse nomenclature. The CDR3 end is not reached by the read, which stops 1 residue before it; the germline J gene fills it in. The chain carries TRBV3 and TRBJ1-4; 10 positions agree with TRBD1. Per the germline V gene, CDR1 is SNHLY and CDR2 is FYNGKV (reference sequence). This CDR3 has 15 amino acids. J gave up 6 bases and V 3 bases, and 4 bases lay outside the gene matches. The CDR3 DNA, read in part, is TGTGCCAGCAGCTTCCCCGGGACAGGGGACGAAAGATTATTT. It codes for CASSFPGTGDERLF. The complete CDR3 sequence is CASSFPGTGDERLFF.

Notes on this clone: The gene names given are mouse names. From the germline J gene comes the end of the CDR3, since the read stops 1 residue before it. This chain links TRBV19 with TRBJ2-4; 7 bases match TRBD2. Germline trimming cut 5 bases from V and 4 bases from J; bases unmatched to any gene: 4. The CDR3 length is 13 residues. Germline V gives CDR1 FNHDT, CDR2 SITEND (reference sequence). The CDR3 bases that were read are TGTGCCAGCAGCCCCGGGACTGAAAACACCTTGTAC. As protein: CASSPGTENTLY. The whole CDR3 is CASSPGTENTLYF.

This clone was counted a few times. The gene symbols are mouse symbols. The read falls 1 residue short of the CDR3 end, and the missing part is taken from the germline J gene. The chain joins TRBV23 to TRBJ1-4; TRBD1, the D gene given by the table, was not confirmed from the DNA. CDR1 and CDR2 (germline): KGHTA, FQNQQP. The CDR3 runs to 14 residues. CDR3 DNA (partial): TGCTCCAGCAGGCCGGGACAAAAAAACGAAAGATTATTT. It codes for CSSRPGQKNERLF. The full CDR3 protein is CSSRPGQKNERLFF.

As to this clone: All gene names here are mouse names. The sequenced fragment ends 1 residue before the CDR3 boundary, so the rest is inferred from the germline J gene. The gene calls are TRBV23 and TRBJ2-5; the table assigns TRBD1, which was not confirmed against the DNA. The CDR3 loop spans 14 amino acids. Germline values: CDR1 KGHTA, CDR2 FQNQQP. The CDR3 protein is CSSSRTGDQDTQYF. The covered CDR3 bases are TGCTCCAGCAGTCGAACAGGGGACCAAGACACCCAGTAC.